These 20 T cell receptor beta chains share one sample of origin, sequenced in a study of CD4 T cells in relation to SARS-CoV-2 and coronaviruses (dated by TCRdb to 2020 to 2022). The library was produced with the immunoSEQ multiplex PCR assay. The table comes from immuneACCESS by way of TCRdb, which keeps in-frame sequences with V and J called. Part of the clones is missing from these tables; in studies checked, under half for an unresolved V gene and the rest for unknown reasons. This sample is represented by about 56,000 clones; about 91% of them were singletons. About 0.4% of the sample comes from the top ten. The sample taken for sequencing was naive CD4+ T cells from PBMCs. The label giving this sample's cell subset or site can be read as: naive CD4+ T cells isolated by negative enrichment. All receptors derive from an adult with COVID-19.

The V call is TRBV6-5, the J call TRBJ2-7, with 8 bases lining up with TRBD2. Losses at the gene ends were 8 bases for V and 2 bases for J; bases not matched to a gene: 8. This CDR3 is built from 14 residues. Germline lookup yields CDR1 MNHEY and CDR2 SVGAGI. CDR3 sequence: CASQFGGDAYEQYF. DNA of the CDR3: TGTGCCAGCCAATTCGGGGGGGACGCCTACGAGCAGTACTTC.

The chain carries TRBV7-2 and TRBJ2-7; possible D gene TRBD1, 5 bases. Germline lookup yields CDR1 SGHTA and CDR2 FQGNSA. The CDR3 extends over 17 amino acids. V gave up 1 base and J gave up 2 bases, with 18 bases separating them. CDR3 nucleotides: TGTGCCAGCAGCTTAGAAGGCCCGGGCAGGGCCACCTACGAGCAGTACTTC. Translated, it gives CASSLEGPGRATYEQYF. The full variable domain, in which reference TRBV7-2 and TRBJ2-7 provide the parts outside the CDR3, is GAGVSQSPSNKVTEKGKDVELRCDPISGHTALYWYRQSLGQGLEFLIYFQGNSAPDKSGLPSDRFSAERTGGSVSTLTIQRTQQEDSAVYLCASSLEGPGRATYEQYFGPGTRLTVT.

This chain uses TRBV28 with TRBJ1-3, with 8 nucleotides matching TRBD1. J lost 3 bases, V lost 2 bases, and 3 bases had no gene match. The length of the CDR3 is 15 residues. In germline, CDR1 is MDHEN, CDR2 SYDVKM. The CDR3 here is CASSLGQGNGNTIYF. CDR3 in DNA: TGTGCCAGCAGTTTAGGACAGGGTAATGGAAACACCATATATTTT.

The rearrangement joins TRBV9 to TRBJ2-3; no clear D gene. This CDR3 has 13 residues. Germline loops: CDR1 SGDLS, CDR2 YYNGEE. The V and J ends lost 4 bases and 0 bases respectively, with 6 bases between them. Here the CDR3 reads CASSLQSTDTQYF. DNA for the CDR3: TGTGCCAGCAGCCTCCAGAGCACAGATACGCAGTATTTT.

This chain links TRBV18 with TRBJ1-2; D is perhaps TRBD1 (6 bases). The CDR3 extends over 14 amino acids. V lost 2 bases, J lost 4 bases, and 11 bases lay in between. Germline CDR1 and CDR2: KGHSH and LQKENI. DNA for the CDR3: TGTGCCAGCTCACCAGCGGACAGCCCCTATGGCTACACCTTC. It encodes CASSPADSPYGYTF.

This clone was counted a single time. The chain links TRBV2 to TRBJ2-7; 7 bases align to TRBD2. CDR3 length: 12 amino acids. V was pared by 6 bases and J by 4 bases, with 3 bases of the junction left unmatched. The germline V gene encodes CDR1 SNHLY and CDR2 FYNNEI. CDR3 residues: CASSPGGYEQYF. CDR3 nucleotides: TGTGCCAGCAGCCCCGGGGGGTACGAGCAGTACTTC.

The rearrangement uses TRBV14 and TRBJ2-1; 7 nucleotides align to TRBD2. CDR3 length: 13 amino acids. CDR1 is SGHDN, CDR2 FVKESK, per germline. V was pared by 4 bases and J by 9 bases, with 6 bases of the junction left unmatched. This CDR3 reads CASSLLLASEQFF. CDR3 DNA: TGTGCCAGCAGCCTGTTACTAGCGTCTGAGCAGTTCTTC.

This sequence joins TRBV7-3 and TRBJ2-7; D not resolved. Trimming left V 2 bases short and J 2 bases short, with 13 bases between. The CDR3 loop spans 15 amino acids. CDR1 is SGHTA, CDR2 FQGTGA, per germline. CDR3 bases: TGTGCCAGCAGCTTAGGCCGTGGCCCGACCTACGAGCAGTACTTC. Its translation is CASSLGRGPTYEQYF.

J is TRBJ1-3 and V is TRBV3-1 (or the pseudogene TRBV3-2); unclear D gene. This CDR3 has 12 residues. Germline assignment: CDR1 LGHDT and CDR2 YNNKEL (reference sequence). V was cut by 4 bases and J by 4 bases, with 5 bases left in between. CDR3 in amino acids: CASSLFGNTIYF. For the CDR3, the DNA is TGTGCCAGCAGCCTTTTCGGAAACACCATATATTTT.

This chain links TRBV7-9 with TRBJ1-1; D may be TRBD1 (5 bases). Looked up from germline, CDR1 is SEHNR and CDR2 is FQNEAQ (reference sequence). The CDR3 is made up of 16 amino acids. The V end lost 1 base, the J end lost 1 base, and 13 bases lay between the germline ends. In DNA form, the CDR3 reads TGTGCCAGCAGCTTAGTAAGTGTGAGGGGGAACACTGAAGCTTTCTTT. Protein product: CASSLVSVRGNTEAFF.

The V call is TRBV5-8, the J call TRBJ2-1, with D unclear. The V and J ends lost 3 bases and 4 bases respectively, with 8 bases between them. Germline V lookup: CDR1 SGHTS, CDR2 YDEGEE. This CDR3 spans 13 amino acids. The CDR3, as DNA: TGTGCCAGCAGCTCCATAGCATACAATGAGCAGTTCTTC. Residues: CASSSIAYNEQFF.

The rearrangement uses TRBV10-3 and TRBJ2-3; possibly TRBD2 for D (5 bases). This CDR3 spans 16 amino acids. CDR1 and CDR2 from the germline V gene are ENHRY and SYGVKD. Trimming took 8 bases from V and 3 from J, leaving 21 bases between them. CDR3 in amino acids: CAISFTAPSRTDTQYF. The CDR3 nucleotides are TGTGCCATCTCTTTTACGGCGCCTAGCCGGACAGATACGCAGTATTTT.

The chain links TRBV19 to TRBJ2-7; possibly TRBD1 for D (5 bases). Trimming pared 5 bases from V and 0 bases from J, leaving 14 bases between. This CDR3 is built from 15 residues. The germline gives CDR1 LNHDA, CDR2 SQIVND (reference sequence). CDR3: CASSLTGYSSYEQYF. In DNA, the CDR3 is TGTGCCAGTAGTCTTACAGGTTATAGCTCCTACGAGCAGTACTTC. Together with reference TRBV19 and TRBJ2-7, the CDR3 gives the full variable domain: DGGITQSPKYLFRKEGQNVTLSCEQNLNHDAMYWYRQDPGQGLRLIYYSQIVNDFQKGDIAEGYSVSREKKESFPLTVTSAQKNPTAFYLCASSLTGYSSYEQYFGPGTRLTVT.

The J gene is TRBJ2-1, the V gene TRBV7-9; D possibly matches TRBD1 or TRBD2 (5 bases each). CDR3 size: 15 residues. The germline CDR1 and CDR2 sequences are SEHNR and FQNEAQ (reference sequence). Trimming took off 1 base at V and 3 bases at J, with 10 bases between the two ends. CDR3 sequence: CASSLGDPGYNEQFF. For the CDR3, the DNA is TGTGCCAGCAGCTTAGGGGACCCTGGCTACAATGAGCAGTTCTTC. The entire variable domain, with the rest obtained from reference TRBV7-9 and TRBJ2-1, is as follows: DTGVSQNPRHKITKRGQNVTFRCDPISEHNRLYWYRQTLGQGPEFLTYFQNEAQLEKSRLLSDRFSAERPKGSFSTLEIQRTEQGDSAMYLCASSLGDPGYNEQFFGPGTRLTVL.

The chain recombines TRBV11-2 with TRBJ2-6, with D maybe TRBD1 (6 bases). Trimming pared 1 base from V and 1 base from J, leaving 11 bases between. Germline CDR1 and CDR2: SGHAT and FQNNGV. The CDR3 is 17 amino acids. The CDR3 is CASSLGNRESGANVLTF. CDR3 DNA sequence: TGTGCCAGCAGCTTAGGAAACAGGGAATCTGGGGCCAACGTCCTGACTTTC. Full variable domain (remainder filled in from reference TRBV11-2 and TRBJ2-6): EAGVAQSPRYKIIEKRQSVAFWCNPISGHATLYWYQQILGQGPKLLIQFQNNGVVDDSQLPKDRFSAERLKGVDSTLKIQPAKLEDSAVYLCASSLGNRESGANVLTFGAGSRLTVL.

The gene calls are TRBV18 and TRBJ2-7; D perhaps matches TRBD1 (6 bases). The CDR3 has 12 amino acids. In germline, CDR1 is KGHSH, CDR2 LQKENI. V was clipped by 6 bases and J by 4 bases, with 10 bases between them. The CDR3 coding sequence is TGTGCCAGCTCCCTGGACAGTTACGAGCAGTACTTC. Translation gives CASSLDSYEQYF.

CDR3: CASSLAGTVSGNTIYF. The CDR3 DNA is TGCGCCAGCAGCTTGGCCGGGACAGTCTCTGGAAACACCATATATTTT. The chain recombines TRBV5-1 with TRBJ1-3; 7 bases agree with TRBD1. V dropped 0 bases and J dropped 0; count of bases not matched to a gene: 3. The length of the CDR3 is 16 residues. Germline CDR1 and CDR2: SGHRS and YFSETQ.

The CDR3 nucleotides read TGTGCCAGCTCACCACCCGGGACAGGGTTGGAGACCCAGTACTTC. Residues: CASSPPGTGLETQYF. The gene calls are TRBV18 and TRBJ2-5; TRBD1 matches at 9 bases. This CDR3 contains 15 residues. The V gene's germline CDR1 is KGHSH and CDR2 LQKENI. The ends lost 0 bases at V and 5 bases at J; junction bases unmatched: 4.

The DNA of the CDR3 is TGTGCCAGCAGTGATTGGGGACGACCCCCCTACGAGCAGTACTTC. Protein sequence: CASSDWGRPPYEQYF. The J gene is TRBJ2-7, the V gene TRBV6-1, with D perhaps matching TRBD1 or TRBD2 (5 bases each). Germline loops: CDR1 MNHNS, CDR2 SASEGT. The CDR3 extends over 15 amino acids. Trimming shortened V by 3 bases and J by 2 bases, and 14 bases separated the two germline ends.

This clone has a single count. The chain joins TRBV20-1 to TRBJ2-1; no clear D. CDR3 length equals 12 residues. Germline values: CDR1 DFQATT, CDR2 SNEGSKA (reference sequence). Trimming cost V 3 bases and J 6 bases, with 9 bases left between them. CDR3 sequence reads: CSASWVVNEQFF. CDR3 coding DNA: TGCAGTGCTAGTTGGGTAGTCAATGAGCAGTTCTTC.